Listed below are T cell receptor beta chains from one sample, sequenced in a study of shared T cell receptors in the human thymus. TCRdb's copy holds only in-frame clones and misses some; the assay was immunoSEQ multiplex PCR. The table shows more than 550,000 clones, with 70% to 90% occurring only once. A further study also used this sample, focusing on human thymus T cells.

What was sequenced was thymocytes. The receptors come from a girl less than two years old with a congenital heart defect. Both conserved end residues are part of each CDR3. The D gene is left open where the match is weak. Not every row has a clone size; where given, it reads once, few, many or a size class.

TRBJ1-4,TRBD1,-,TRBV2,CASSATGVHPTNEKLFF,TGTGCCAGCAGTGCTACAGGGGTCCACCCAACTAATGAAAAACTGTTTTTT
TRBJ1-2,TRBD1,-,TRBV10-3,CAIGRDRVTNYGYTF,TGTGCCATCGGCCGGGACAGGGTTACTAACTATGGCTACACCTTC
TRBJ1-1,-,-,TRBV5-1,CASSAGEKETEAFF,TGCGCCAGCAGCGCCGGGGAGAAGGAAACTGAAGCTTTCTTT
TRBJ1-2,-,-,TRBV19,CASSIVRAVYGYTF,TGTGCCAGTAGTATAGTCCGAGCCGTTTATGGCTACACCTTC
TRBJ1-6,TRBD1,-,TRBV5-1,CASAGAGGVSPLHF,TGCGCGAGCGCTGGGGCAGGGGGTGTTTCACCCCTCCACTTT
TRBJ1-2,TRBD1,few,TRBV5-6,CASSLGGRAGGDCGYTF,TGTGCCAGCAGCTTGGGCGGGAGGGCAGGGGGAGATTGTGGCTACACCTTC
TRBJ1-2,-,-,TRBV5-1,CASSLVGIGVLGYTF,TGCGCCAGCAGCTTGGTTGGGATAGGGGTACTTGGCTACACCTTC
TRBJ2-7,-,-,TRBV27,CASSRREATAQHEQYF,TGTGCCAGCAGTCGCAGAGAGGCCACGGCGCAGCACGAGCAGTACTTC
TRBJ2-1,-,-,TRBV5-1,CASRGGDPDRAYNEQFF,TGCGCCAGCAGGGGGGGGGACCCGGACAGGGCCTACAATGAGCAGTTCTTC
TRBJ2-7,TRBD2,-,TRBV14,CASSQAGRGGEPYEQYF,TGTGCCAGCAGCCAAGCGGGCCGGGGAGGGGAACCCTACGAGCAGTACTTC
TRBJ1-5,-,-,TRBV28,CASSPGWTQHF,TGTGCCAGCAGCCCGGGTTGGACCCAGCATTTT
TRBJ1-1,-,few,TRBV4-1,CASSQEVRQNTEAFF,TGCGCCAGCAGCCAAGAAGTCAGACAGAACACTGAAGCTTTCTTT
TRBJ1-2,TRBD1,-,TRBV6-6,CASSSGTGFNYGYTF,TGTGCCAGCAGTTCCGGGACAGGATTTAACTATGGCTACACCTTC
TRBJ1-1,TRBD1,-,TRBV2,CASRKNVDRGAFF,TGTGCCAGCAGAAAAAACGTCGACAGGGGAGCTTTCTTT
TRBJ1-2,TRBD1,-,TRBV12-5,CASGPGGTGFYGYTF,TGTGCTAGTGGCCCGGGCGGGACAGGCTTCTATGGCTACACCTTC
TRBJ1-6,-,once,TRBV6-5,CASSPGQRNHSPLHF,TGTGCCAGCAGTCCCGGACAGAGAAACCATTCCCCCCTCCACTTT
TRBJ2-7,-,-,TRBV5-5,CASSLLVMVQGGNEQYF,TGTGCCAGCAGCTTGTTGGTTATGGTCCAAGGAGGCAACGAGCAGTACTTC
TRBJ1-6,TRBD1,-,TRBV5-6,CASSRDPGTAINSPLHF,TGTGCCAGCAGCAGAGACCCCGGGACAGCGATTAATTCACCCCTCCACTTT
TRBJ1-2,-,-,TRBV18,CASSGLWNYGYTF,TGTGCCAGCTCTGGACTCTGGAACTATGGCTACACCTTC
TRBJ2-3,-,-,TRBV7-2,CASSIKQGTSTDTQYF,TGTGCCAGCAGCATAAAACAGGGCACCAGCACAGATACGCAGTATTTT
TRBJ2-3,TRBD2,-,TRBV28,CASITFPGRGTDTQYF,TGTGCCAGCATCACCTTCCCAGGGAGGGGCACAGATACGCAGTATTTT
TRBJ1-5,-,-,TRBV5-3,CARNQNGQPQHF,TGTGCCAGAAACCAGAACGGGCAGCCCCAGCATTTT
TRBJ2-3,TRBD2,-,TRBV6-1,CASSELTSGGARTQYF,TGTGCCAGCAGCGAACTTACTAGCGGGGGGGCCAGGACGCAGTATTTT
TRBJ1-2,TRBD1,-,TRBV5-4,CASSHGQGANYGYTF,TGTGCCAGCAGCCATGGACAGGGGGCGAACTATGGCTACACCTTC
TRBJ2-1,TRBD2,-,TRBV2,CASSTPSGTSGPRDEQFF,TGTGCCAGCAGCACTCCTTCCGGGACTAGCGGCCCTAGGGATGAGCAGTTCTTC
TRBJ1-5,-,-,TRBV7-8,CASSLVKKGGARGNQPQHF,TGTGCCAGCAGCTTAGTGAAGAAGGGGGGGGCAAGAGGGAATCAGCCCCAGCATTTT
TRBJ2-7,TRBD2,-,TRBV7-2,CAISPGTSGGARYF,TGTGCCATCAGTCCCGGGACTAGCGGGGGGGCAAGGTACTTC
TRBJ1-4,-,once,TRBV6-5,CASRPPGVGKEKLFF,TGTGCCAGCAGACCCCCCGGGGTGGGTAAGGAAAAACTGTTTTTT
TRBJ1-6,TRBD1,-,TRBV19,CASSICGQGWNSPLHF,TGTGCCAGTAGTATATGCGGACAGGGATGGAATTCACCCCTCCACTTT
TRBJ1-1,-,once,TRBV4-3,CASSQEGGGPRNTEAFF,TGCGCCAGCAGCCAAGAAGGGGGGGGACCTCGTAACACTGAAGCTTTCTTT
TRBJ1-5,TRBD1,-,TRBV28,CASSASGTGKLYSNQPQHF,TGTGCCAGCAGTGCCTCCGGGACAGGGAAACTCTATAGCAATCAGCCCCAGCATTTT
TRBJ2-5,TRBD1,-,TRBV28,CASSLRQGSQETQYF,TGTGCCAGCAGTTTAAGACAGGGATCCCAAGAGACCCAGTACTTC
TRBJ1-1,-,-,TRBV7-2,CASSLGAGVTNTEAFF,TGTGCCAGCAGCTTAGGGGCAGGGGTGACGAACACTGAAGCTTTCTTT
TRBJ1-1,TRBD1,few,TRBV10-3,CAISQGAPSTEAFF,TGTGCCATCAGCCAGGGGGCGCCGAGCACTGAAGCTTTCTTT
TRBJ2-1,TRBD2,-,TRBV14,CASSQARGLAGNNEQFF,TGTGCCAGCAGCCAAGCACGGGGACTAGCGGGGAACAATGAGCAGTTCTTC
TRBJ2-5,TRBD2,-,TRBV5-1,CASSLERTSGGRRETQYF,TGCGCCAGCAGCTTGGAAAGGACTAGCGGGGGCCGCAGGGAGACCCAGTACTTC
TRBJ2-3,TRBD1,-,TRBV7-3,CASSLRRGPRTDTQYF,TGTGCCAGCAGCTTAAGAAGGGGGCCCCGCACAGATACGCAGTATTTT
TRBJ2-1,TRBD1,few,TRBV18,CASSPRQGAHNEQFF,TGTGCCAGCTCACCACGACAGGGGGCCCACAATGAGCAGTTCTTC
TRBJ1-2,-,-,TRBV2,CASRERGAPLPYTF,TGTGCCAGCAGGGAACGGGGGGCCCCCCTACCTTACACCTTC
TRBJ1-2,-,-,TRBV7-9,CASSPRQDLPAGYGYTF,TGTGCCAGCAGCCCCCGACAGGATCTCCCCGCGGGCTATGGCTACACCTTC
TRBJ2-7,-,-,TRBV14,CASSQDPRESYEQYF,TGTGCCAGCAGCCAAGACCCCCGGGAGTCCTACGAGCAGTACTTC
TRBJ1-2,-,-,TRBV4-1,CASSSQDWAIYGYTF,TGCGCCAGCAGCTCTCAGGACTGGGCGATCTATGGCTACACCTTC
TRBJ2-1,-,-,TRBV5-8,CASSLVGRGSVEQFF,TGTGCCAGCAGCTTGGTAGGACGGGGAAGCGTTGAGCAGTTCTTC
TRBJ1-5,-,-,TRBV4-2,CASSQVGQGLKKGGRGNQPQHF,TGTGCCAGCAGCCAAGTTGGGCAGGGGTTGAAGAAGGGTGGACGTGGCAATCAGCCCCAGCATTTT
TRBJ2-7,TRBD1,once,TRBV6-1,CASSATGGRYEQYF,TGTGCCAGCAGTGCTACAGGGGGCAGGTACGAGCAGTACTTC